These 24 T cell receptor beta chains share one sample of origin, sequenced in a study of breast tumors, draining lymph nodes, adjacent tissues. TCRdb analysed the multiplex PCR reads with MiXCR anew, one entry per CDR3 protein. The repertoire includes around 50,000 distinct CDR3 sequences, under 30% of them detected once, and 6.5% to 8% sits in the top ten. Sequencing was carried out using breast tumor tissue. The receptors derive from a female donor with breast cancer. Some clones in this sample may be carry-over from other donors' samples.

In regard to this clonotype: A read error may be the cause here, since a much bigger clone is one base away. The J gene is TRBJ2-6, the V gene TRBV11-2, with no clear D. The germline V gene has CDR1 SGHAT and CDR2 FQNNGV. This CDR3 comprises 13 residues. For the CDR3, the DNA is TGTGCCTGCAGCTTCCCTGGGGCCAACGTCCTGACTTTC. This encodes CACSFPGANVLTF.

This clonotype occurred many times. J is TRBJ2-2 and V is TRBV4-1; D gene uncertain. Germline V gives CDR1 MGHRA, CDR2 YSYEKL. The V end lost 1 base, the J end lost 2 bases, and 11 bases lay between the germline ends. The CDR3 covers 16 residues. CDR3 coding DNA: TGCGCCAGCAGCCAAGTTCCCAGGAGCAACACCGGGGAGCTGTTTTTT. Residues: CASSQVPRSNTGELFF.

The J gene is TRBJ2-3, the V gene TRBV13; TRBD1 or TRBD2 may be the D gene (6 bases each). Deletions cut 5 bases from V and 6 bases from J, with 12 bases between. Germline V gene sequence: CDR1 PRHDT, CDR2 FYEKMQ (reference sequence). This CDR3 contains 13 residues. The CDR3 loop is CASSPPGADTQYF. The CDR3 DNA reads TGTGCCAGCAGCCCCCCGGGGGCGGATACGCAGTATTTT. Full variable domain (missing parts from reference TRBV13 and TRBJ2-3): AAGVIQSPRHLIKEKRETATLKCYPIPRHDTVYWYQQGPGQDPQFLISFYEKMQSDKGSIPDRFSAQQFSDYHSELNMSSLELGDSALYFCASSPPGADTQYFGPGTRLTVL.

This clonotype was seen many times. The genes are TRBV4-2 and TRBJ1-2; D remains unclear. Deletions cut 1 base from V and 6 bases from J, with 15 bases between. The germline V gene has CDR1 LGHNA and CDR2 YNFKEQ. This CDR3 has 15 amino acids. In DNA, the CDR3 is TGTGCCAGCAGCCAAGGGATTCGGGTTTTGGATGGCTACACCTTC. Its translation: CASSQGIRVLDGYTF.

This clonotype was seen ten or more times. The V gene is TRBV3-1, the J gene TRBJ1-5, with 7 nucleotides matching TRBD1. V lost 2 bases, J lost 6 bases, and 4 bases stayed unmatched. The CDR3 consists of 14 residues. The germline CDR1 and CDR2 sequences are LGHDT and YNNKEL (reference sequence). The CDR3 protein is CASSQTGAFQPQHF. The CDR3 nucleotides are TGTGCCAGCAGCCAAACAGGGGCGTTTCAGCCCCAGCATTTT.

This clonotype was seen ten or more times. CDR3 protein: CASSRLTRTALTYEQYF. As DNA, the CDR3 is TGTGCCAGCAGTCGCCTGACTCGGACAGCCCTCACCTACGAGCAGTACTTC. This chain connects TRBV6-5 to TRBJ2-7; a weak D match, TRBD1 (6 bases). The CDR3 spans 17 residues. Between the trimmed V and J ends, which lost 5 bases and 2 bases, there was a span of 22 bases. Germline-derived CDR1 and CDR2 are MNHEY and SVGAGI.

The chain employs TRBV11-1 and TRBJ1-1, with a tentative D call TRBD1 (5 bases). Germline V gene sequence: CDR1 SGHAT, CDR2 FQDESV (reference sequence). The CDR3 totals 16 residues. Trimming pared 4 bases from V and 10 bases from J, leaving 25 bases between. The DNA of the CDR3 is TGTGCCAGCAGCTCCAATGCCGGGGGTTTTCAAAGGGGAGCTTTCTTT. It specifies CASSSNAGGFQRGAFF. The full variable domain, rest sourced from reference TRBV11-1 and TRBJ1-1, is EAEVAQSPRYKITEKSQAVAFWCDPISGHATLYWYRQILGQGPELLVQFQDESVVDDSQLPKDRFSAERLKGVDSTLKIQPAELGDSAMYLCASSSNAGGFQRGAFFGQGTRLTVV.

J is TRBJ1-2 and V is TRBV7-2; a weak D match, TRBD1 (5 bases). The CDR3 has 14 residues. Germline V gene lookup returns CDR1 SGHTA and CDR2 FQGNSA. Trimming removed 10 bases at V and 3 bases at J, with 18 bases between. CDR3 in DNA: TGTGCCAACAGAAGATCCGGGACGGACTATGGCTACACCTTC. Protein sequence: CANRRSGTDYGYTF.

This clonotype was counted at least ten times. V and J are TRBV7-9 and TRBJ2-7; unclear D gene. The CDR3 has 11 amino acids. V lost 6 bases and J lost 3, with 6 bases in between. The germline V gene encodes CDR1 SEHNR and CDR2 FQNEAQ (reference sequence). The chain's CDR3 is CASSSYYEQYF. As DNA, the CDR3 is TGTGCCAGCAGTTCATACTACGAGCAGTACTTC.

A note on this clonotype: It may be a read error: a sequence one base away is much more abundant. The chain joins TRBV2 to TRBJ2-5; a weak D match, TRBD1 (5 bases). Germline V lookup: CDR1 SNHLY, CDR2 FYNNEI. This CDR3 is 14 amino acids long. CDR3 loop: CAGSGAGKLETQYF. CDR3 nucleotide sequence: TGTGCCGGCAGTGGTGCAGGGAAACTAGAGACCCAGTACTTC. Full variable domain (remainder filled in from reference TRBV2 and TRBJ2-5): EPEVTQTPSHQVTQMGQEVILRCVPISNHLYFYWYRQILGQKVEFLVSFYNNEISEKSEIFDDQFSVERPDGSNFTLKIRSTKLEDSAMYFCAGSGAGKLETQYFGPGTRLLVL.

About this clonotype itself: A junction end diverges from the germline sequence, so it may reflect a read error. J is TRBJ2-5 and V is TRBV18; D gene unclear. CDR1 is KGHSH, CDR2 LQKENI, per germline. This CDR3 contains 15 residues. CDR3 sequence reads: CASSPGITSQETQSF. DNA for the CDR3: TGTGCCAGCTCACCAGGGATAACAAGCCAAGAGACCCAGTCCTTC.

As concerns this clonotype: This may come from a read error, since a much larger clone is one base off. The DNA of the CDR3 is TGTGCCAGCGGTCGTACTAGATCTGCGTACGGGCAGTACTTC. Translating gives CASGRTRSAYGQYF. This chain connects TRBV2 to TRBJ2-7; D perhaps matches TRBD2 (5 bases). CDR1 and CDR2 (germline): SNHLY, FYNNEI. The CDR3 runs to 14 residues.

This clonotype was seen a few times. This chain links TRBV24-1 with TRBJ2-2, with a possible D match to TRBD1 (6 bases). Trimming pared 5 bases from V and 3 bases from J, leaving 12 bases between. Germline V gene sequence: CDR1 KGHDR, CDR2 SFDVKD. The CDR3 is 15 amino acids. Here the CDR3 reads CATSAEDRDTGELFF. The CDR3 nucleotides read TGTGCCACCAGTGCCGAGGACAGAGACACCGGGGAGCTGTTTTTT.

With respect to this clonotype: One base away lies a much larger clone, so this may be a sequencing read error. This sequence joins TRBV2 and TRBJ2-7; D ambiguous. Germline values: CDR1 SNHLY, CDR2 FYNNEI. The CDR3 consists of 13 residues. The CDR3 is CVSKLRLTYEQYF. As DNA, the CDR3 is TGTGTCAGCAAGTTGAGATTAACCTACGAGCAGTACTTC.

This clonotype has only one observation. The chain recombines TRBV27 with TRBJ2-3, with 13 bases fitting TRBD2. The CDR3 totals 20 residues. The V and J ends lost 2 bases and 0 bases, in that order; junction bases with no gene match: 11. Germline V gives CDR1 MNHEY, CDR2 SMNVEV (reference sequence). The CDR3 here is CASSLRGLAGLFSSTDTQYF. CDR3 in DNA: TGTGCCAGCAGTTTAAGGGGACTAGCGGGACTCTTTTCTAGCACAGATACGCAGTATTTT.

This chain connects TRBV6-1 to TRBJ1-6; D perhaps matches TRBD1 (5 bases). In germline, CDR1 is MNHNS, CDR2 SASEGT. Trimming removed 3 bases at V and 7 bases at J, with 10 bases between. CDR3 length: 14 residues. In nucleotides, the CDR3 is TGTGCCAGCAGTGAGAGGGGAGGGAATTCACCCCTCCACTTT. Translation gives CASSERGGNSPLHF.

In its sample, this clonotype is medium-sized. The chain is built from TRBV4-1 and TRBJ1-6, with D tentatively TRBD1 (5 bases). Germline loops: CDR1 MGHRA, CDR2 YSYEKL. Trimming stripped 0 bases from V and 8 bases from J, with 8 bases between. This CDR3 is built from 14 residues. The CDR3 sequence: CASSQEAGYSPLHF. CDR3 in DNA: TGCGCCAGCAGCCAAGAGGCAGGGTATTCACCCCTCCACTTT.

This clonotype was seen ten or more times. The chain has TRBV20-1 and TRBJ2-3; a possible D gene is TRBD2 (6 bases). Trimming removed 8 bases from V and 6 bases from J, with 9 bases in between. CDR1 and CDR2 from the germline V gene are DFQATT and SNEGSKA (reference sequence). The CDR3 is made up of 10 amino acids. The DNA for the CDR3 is TGCAGTTCGGGAGTTGATACGCAGTATTTT. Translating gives CSSGVDTQYF.

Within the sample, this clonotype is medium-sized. Here the CDR3 DNA reads TGTGCCAGCGAGTCAGGAGATGAGCAGTTCTTC. This translates into CASESGDEQFF. The chain links TRBV19 to TRBJ2-1; D is unresolved. The V and J ends lost 9 bases and 8 bases respectively, with 11 bases between them. CDR3 length: 11 amino acids. Germline V gene data show CDR1 as LNHDA and CDR2 as SQIVND (reference sequence).

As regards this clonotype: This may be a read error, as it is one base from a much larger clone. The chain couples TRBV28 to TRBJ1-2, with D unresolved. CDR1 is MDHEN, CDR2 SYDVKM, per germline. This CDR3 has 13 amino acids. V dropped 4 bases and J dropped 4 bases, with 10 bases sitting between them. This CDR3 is CASSSLWTYGYTF. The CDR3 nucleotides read TGTGCCAGCAGTTCACTATGGACCTATGGCTACACCTTC.

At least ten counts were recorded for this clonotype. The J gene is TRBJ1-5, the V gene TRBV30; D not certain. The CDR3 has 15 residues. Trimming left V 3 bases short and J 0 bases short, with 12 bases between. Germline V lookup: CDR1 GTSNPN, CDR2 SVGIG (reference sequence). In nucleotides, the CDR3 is TGTGCCTGGAGCCCCCGGGTTAATAGCAATCAGCCCCAGCATTTT. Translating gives CAWSPRVNSNQPQHF.

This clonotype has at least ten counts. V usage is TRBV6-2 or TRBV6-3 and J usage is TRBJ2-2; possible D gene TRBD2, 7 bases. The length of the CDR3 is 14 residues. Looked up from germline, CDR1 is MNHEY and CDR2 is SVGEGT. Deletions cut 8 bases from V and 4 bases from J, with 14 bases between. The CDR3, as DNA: TGTGCCAGCGGTCGGGGGGCCGTCACCGGGGAGCTGTTTTTT. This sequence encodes CASGRGAVTGELFF.

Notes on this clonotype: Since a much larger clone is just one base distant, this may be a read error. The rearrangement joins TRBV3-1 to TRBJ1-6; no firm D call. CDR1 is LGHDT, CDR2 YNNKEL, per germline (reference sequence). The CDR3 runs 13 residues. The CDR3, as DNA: TGTGCCAGCAGCCAAGGGTTTGGTTCACCCCCCCACTTT. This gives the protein CASSQGFGSPPHF.

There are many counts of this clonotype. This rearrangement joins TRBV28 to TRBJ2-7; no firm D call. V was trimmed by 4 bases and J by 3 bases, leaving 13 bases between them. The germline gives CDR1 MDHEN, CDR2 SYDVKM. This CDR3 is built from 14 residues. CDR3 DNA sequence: TGTGCCAGCAGTTCCGGTGGGGTCATCTACGAGCAGTACTTC. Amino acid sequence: CASSSGGVIYEQYF.